This T cell receptor (beta chain) was observed in a study of cytomegalovirus exposure and HLA in healthy donors. Study results and limitations: Reportedly, diagnosis of cytomegalovirus status by the classifier showed high specificity and sensitivity.

Regarding this clone: What it binds is not known.

Libraries were prepared by immunoSEQ multiplex PCR; TCRdb keeps only in-frame clonotypes and omits some of them. The sample has about 63,000 clones, 89% seen once. CDR3 length: 15 amino acids. Germline values: CDR1 SGHRS, CDR2 YFSETQ. The V end lost 0 bases, the J end lost 0 bases, and 9 bases lay between the germline ends. This chain uses TRBV5-1 with TRBJ2-5; D possibly corresponds to TRBD1 (6 bases). The clonotype originates from a woman aged 18-29 years in good health and CMV-seronegative. Sequenced input: PBMCs. CDR3 protein: CASSLGTEYQETQYF. The DNA of the CDR3 is TGCGCCAGCAGCTTGGGGACAGAGTACCAAGAGACCCAGTACTTC. Supplemented by reference TRBV5-1 and TRBJ2-5, the full variable domain reads KAGVTQTPRYLIKTRGQQVTLSCSPISGHRSVSWYQQTPGQGLQFLFEYFSETQRNKGNFPGRFSGRQFSNSRSEMNVSTLELGDSALYLCASSLGTEYQETQYFGPGTRLLVL.